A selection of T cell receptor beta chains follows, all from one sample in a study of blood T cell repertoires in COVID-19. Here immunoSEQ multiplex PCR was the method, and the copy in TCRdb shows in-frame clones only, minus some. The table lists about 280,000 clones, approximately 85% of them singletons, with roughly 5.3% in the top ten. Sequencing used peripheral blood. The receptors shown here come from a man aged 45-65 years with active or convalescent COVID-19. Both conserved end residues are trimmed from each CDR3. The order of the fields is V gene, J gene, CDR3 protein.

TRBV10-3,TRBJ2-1,AISEFGQGYSNEQF
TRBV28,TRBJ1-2,ASSRPNRVYGYT
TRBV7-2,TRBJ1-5,ASSLGLNNQPQH
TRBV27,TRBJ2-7,ASSLGPAYEQY
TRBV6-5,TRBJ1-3,ASRGPGNTIY
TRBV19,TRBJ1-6,ASSISLTGSHSPLH
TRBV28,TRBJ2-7,ASSPSGGRYEQY
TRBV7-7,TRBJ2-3,ASSYRTSGRTDTQY
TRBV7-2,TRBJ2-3,ASSLVGGYPQY
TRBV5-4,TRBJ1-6,ASSGGTEYNSPLH
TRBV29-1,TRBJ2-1,SVEEWTTAGYNEQF
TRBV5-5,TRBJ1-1,ASSLSGHTEAF
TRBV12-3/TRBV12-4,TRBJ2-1,ASSFFGSGEQF
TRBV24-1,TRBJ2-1,ATSGGQRSSYNEQF
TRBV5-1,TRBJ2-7,ASSDGLAGEPYEQY
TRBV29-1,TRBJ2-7,SVEGETSGRTGYEQY
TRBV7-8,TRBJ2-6,ASSLDSTGANVLT
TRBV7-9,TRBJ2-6,ASSLRTRPTGANVLT
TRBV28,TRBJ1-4,ASTSGQLRAGLF
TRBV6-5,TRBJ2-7,ASKQVNSYEQY
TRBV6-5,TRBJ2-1,ASGLVSYNEQF
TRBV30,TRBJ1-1,AWVQADEAF
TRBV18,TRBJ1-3,ASSPVAGEDTIY
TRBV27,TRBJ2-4,ASSLVPPGLAVRPIEY
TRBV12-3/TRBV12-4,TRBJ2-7,ASSFGASYEQY
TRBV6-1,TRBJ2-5,ASSEAVGTGRGETQY
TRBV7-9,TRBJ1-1,ASSQIPGTEAF
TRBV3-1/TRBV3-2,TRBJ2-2,ASSRQGTNTGELF
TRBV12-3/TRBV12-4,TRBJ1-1,ASSLAVNTEAF
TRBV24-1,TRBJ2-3,ATSAAGTGKSDTQY
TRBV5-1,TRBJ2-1,ASSLGGGGATYNEQF
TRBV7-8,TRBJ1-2,ASSLTYAGGSYGYT
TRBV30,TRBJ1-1,AWTASGGKRDTEAF
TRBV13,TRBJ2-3,ASSAGIRRLDTQY
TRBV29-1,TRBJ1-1,SVEGGNGNTEAF
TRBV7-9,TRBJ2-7,ASSATGVSYEQY
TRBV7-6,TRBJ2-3,ASSLQSGDRSTDTQY
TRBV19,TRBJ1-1,ASRHPRDSLYTEAF
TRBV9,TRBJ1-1,ASSVLAGNTEAF
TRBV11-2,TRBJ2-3,ASSLREGLDTQY
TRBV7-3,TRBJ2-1,ASSRVGREGEQF
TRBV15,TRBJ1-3,ATSSGQGANTIY
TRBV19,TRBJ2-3,ASSLGQVGTDTQY
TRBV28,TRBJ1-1,ASTTSVRESSRTEAF
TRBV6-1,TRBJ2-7,ASSEAGTATYEQY
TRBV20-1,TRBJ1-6,SASNRGEYNSPLH
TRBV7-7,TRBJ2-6,ASSPTNTGANVLT
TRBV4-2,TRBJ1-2,ASSQNTGRTYGYT
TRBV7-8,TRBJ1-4,ASSLRDREFEKLF
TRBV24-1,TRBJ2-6,ATSDPGQRSSGANVLT
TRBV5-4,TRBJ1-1,ASSGRVGNTEAF
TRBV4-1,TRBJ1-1,ASSHPGATEAF